The present T cell receptor (beta chain) was sequenced within a study of blood T cell repertoires in COVID-19. The wider study: Samples taken during acute and convalescent COVID-19 were collected in the United States, Italy and Spain.

V was clipped by 1 base and J by 0 bases; unmatched bases: 4. Looked up from germline, CDR1 is SGHRS and CDR2 is YFSETQ. CDR3 size: 16 residues. Original data processing: The authors estimated nucleated cell counts from reference gene primer amplification. Only in-frame clones appear in the TCRdb table, and some are missing; sequencing was by immunoSEQ multiplex PCR. V and J calls and clone size are those listed in that table; D and trimming were worked out from the DNA. The table records 250,000 to 350,000 clones, about 85% of them present only once. Sequenced material: peripheral blood. The chain joins TRBV5-1 to TRBJ1-3; 7 bases agree with TRBD1. This TCR was sampled from a man younger than 30 with active or convalescent COVID-19. DNA for the CDR3: TGCGCCAGCAGCTTGAGGGGGCGAAGCTCTGGAAACACCATATATTTT. Amino acid sequence: CASSLRGRSSGNTIYF.